Reported below is one T cell receptor (beta chain). The antigen is unknown. Trimming removed 6 bases from V and 4 bases from J; junction bases left unmatched: 15. The CDR3 totals 19 residues. The germline CDR1 and CDR2 sequences are MDHEN and SYDVKM. The sample is drawn from a study of Ad26.COV2.S vaccination and SARS-CoV-2 variants. Study overall: Participants got Ad26.COV2.S intramuscularly, once or twice 56 days apart.

Indicated treatment: over 15 received Ad26.COV2.S at low or high dose, single or two shots; 5 received placebo; per-sample allocation not given. The investigators took samples on day 63 after the first vaccine or placebo injection. An Ad26 vector that expressed Wuhan-strain SARS-CoV-2 spike constituted the vaccine. TCRdb's copy holds only in-frame clones and misses some; the assay was immunoSEQ multiplex PCR. This table holds just under 250,000 clones, roughly 90% found once. Study conclusions and caveats: Spike-specific TCR breadth in vaccine recipients exceeded that seen in placebo recipients.

The chain combines TRBV28 with TRBJ2-2; 12 nucleotides agree with TRBD1. The clonotype was recovered from a person aged 18-60 years who received the Ad26.COV2.S COVID-19 vaccine or a placebo. The source material was peripheral blood, sampled in a trial of Ad26.COV2.S vaccine versus placebo. CDR3 region: CASRLPTGGTGGSTGELFF. CDR3 nucleotides: TGTGCCAGCAGACTCCCGACTGGGGGGACAGGGGGCAGCACCGGGGAGCTGTTTTTT.